Below are 20 T cell receptor beta chains sequenced from a single sample in a study of molecular identifiers for immune sequencing clone quantification. TCRdb passed the PCR reads through MiXCR, listing each CDR3 protein once. This sample yields about 510,000 distinct CDR3 sequences, of which around a fifth are seen a single time; approximately 0.84% belongs to the top ten. Sequencing was done on a sample of naive CD8+ T cells from blood, with Jurkat cell RNA spiked in. Sample subset: FACS-sorted CD8+CD4-CCR7+CD45RA+ naive T cells. All receptors derive from a human donor in good health. Some libraries in this study had Jurkat cell RNA spiked in.

The table lists this clonotype with a few counts. At one boundary the junction diverges from the germline segment, which might be a read error. This sequence joins TRBV9 and TRBJ2-3; 8 nucleotides align to TRBD2. The CDR3 runs to 17 residues. Per the germline V gene, CDR1 is SGDLS and CDR2 is YYNGEE. The CDR3 DNA follows: TGTGCCAGCAGCGTAGTGACCAGCGGGGGAGTCACAGATACGCAGTGTTTT. As protein: CASSVVTSGGVTDTQCF.

This clonotype was counted many times. V is TRBV20-1 and J is TRBJ2-1, with 10 nucleotides matching TRBD2. The J segment lost 9 bases and the V segment lost 6 bases, leaving 11 bases of the junction unmatched. Germline assignment: CDR1 DFQATT and CDR2 SNEGSKA (reference sequence). The CDR3 length is 14 residues. The CDR3 region has the DNA TGCAGTGCCAGACTCCCTAGCGGGGGTACTGAGCAGTTCTTC. Residues: CSARLPSGGTEQFF.

This clonotype occurred many times. J is TRBJ2-7 and V is TRBV27; D remains ambiguous. The V and J ends lost 8 bases and 0 bases respectively, with 14 bases between them. The germline V gene encodes CDR1 MNHEY and CDR2 SMNVEV (reference sequence). This CDR3 is built from 14 residues. CDR3 protein: CASGPLDRSYEQYF. CDR3 DNA: TGTGCCAGCGGCCCCCTAGATCGCTCCTACGAGCAGTACTTC.

The chain uses TRBV27 and TRBJ2-3; D might be TRBD2 (6 bases). The CDR3 is 17 residues long. Germline values: CDR1 MNHEY, CDR2 SMNVEV (reference sequence). V lost 5 bases and J lost 6, with 24 bases in between. This chain's CDR3 is CASSPLLAGRITDTQYF. For the CDR3, the DNA is TGTGCCAGCAGTCCCTTACTAGCAGGAAGGATCACGGATACGCAGTATTTT.

The table lists this clonotype with many counts. The chain is built from TRBV19 and TRBJ2-7, with TRBD1 identical over 7 bases. There are 12 residues in the CDR3. Germline V gene lookup returns CDR1 LNHDA and CDR2 SQIVND (reference sequence). The V and J ends lost 8 bases and 6 bases, in that order; junction bases with no gene match: 7. The CDR3 region is CASSRGNAEQYF. The CDR3 nucleotides are TGTGCCAGTTCCAGGGGGAACGCCGAGCAGTACTTC.

The chain joins TRBV19 to TRBJ2-7; 10 bases are a match to TRBD1. This CDR3 contains 15 residues. Looked up from germline, CDR1 is LNHDA and CDR2 is SQIVND (reference sequence). V shed 1 base and J 3 bases; nucleotides not matched to a gene: 3. CDR3 sequence reads: CASSIGTGGNYEQYF. CDR3 nucleotides: TGTGCCAGTAGTATAGGGACAGGGGGAAACTACGAGCAGTACTTC.

This clonotype was counted a few times. The chain couples TRBV27 to TRBJ1-6, with a tentative D call TRBD1 (6 bases). CDR1 is MNHEY and CDR2 is SMNVEV in the germline V gene (reference sequence). V was pared by 6 bases and J by 1 base, with 13 bases between. This CDR3 is 16 amino acids long. CDR3 nucleotide sequence: TGTGCCAGCAGCCGACAGGCGTTTTCCTATAATTCACCCCTCCACTTT. Its translation is CASSRQAFSYNSPLHF.

Regarding this clonotype: Given a much more abundant clone one base away, this may be a read error. The J gene is TRBJ2-3, the V gene TRBV15; D is uncertain. CDR1 is LNHNV and CDR2 is YYDKDF in the germline V gene (reference sequence). The CDR3 is made up of 12 amino acids. DNA of the CDR3: TGTGTCACCAGTACGGAGCCGGATACGCAGTATTTT. This encodes CVTSTEPDTQYF.

CDR3 sequence (DNA): TGTGCCAGCAGTTTATCGGTAGCGGGAGCCACAGATACGCAGTATTTT. As protein: CASSLSVAGATDTQYF. The chain is built from TRBV12-3 or TRBV12-4 and TRBJ2-3; 9 nucleotides align to TRBD2. CDR3 size: 16 residues. V lost 2 bases and J lost 2; bases outside the gene matches: 5.

This clonotype appeared many times. The CDR3 here is CASKGLQGLSDTQYF. As DNA, the CDR3 is TGTGCCAGCAAGGGGCTACAGGGGCTTTCAGATACGCAGTATTTT. The gene calls are TRBV2 and TRBJ2-3; 7 nucleotides align to TRBD1. CDR1 and CDR2 from the germline V gene are SNHLY and FYNNEI. The CDR3 covers 15 residues. The trim removed 7 bases at V and 4 bases at J, leaving 11 bases unmatched.

This clonotype has a handful of counts. The chain joins TRBV27 to TRBJ2-7; D might be TRBD1 or TRBD2, each matching 5 bases. Trimming stripped 6 bases from V and 2 bases from J, with 14 bases between. The CDR3 covers 14 residues. Germline V lookup: CDR1 MNHEY, CDR2 SMNVEV (reference sequence). CDR3 nucleotides: TGTGCCAGCAGACCCGCCGGGACGGCCTACGAGCAGTACTTC. It specifies CASRPAGTAYEQYF.

This clonotype came up a few times. The gene calls are TRBV6-9 and TRBJ1-5; D not certain. V dropped 5 bases and J dropped 2 bases, with 13 bases sitting between them. The CDR3 is 15 residues long. Germline assignment: CDR1 MNHGY and CDR2 SVAAGI. The chain's CDR3 is CASSHDGWGNQPQHF. DNA for the CDR3: TGTGCCAGCAGTCATGACGGATGGGGCAATCAGCCCCAGCATTTT.

The gene calls are TRBV18 and TRBJ2-7, with 7 nucleotides matching TRBD1. CDR1 and CDR2 from the germline V gene are KGHSH and LQKENI. The CDR3 sequence is 16 residues long. The ends lost 3 bases at V and 1 base at J; junction bases unmatched: 9. CDR3 region: CASSPPGTVRSYEQYF. Here the CDR3 DNA reads TGTGCCAGCTCACCCCCCGGGACAGTCCGATCCTACGAGCAGTACTTC.

The chain couples TRBV10-3 to TRBJ2-3; TRBD2 aligns across 7 bases. The length of the CDR3 is 14 residues. From germline, CDR1 is ENHRY and CDR2 SYGVKD. With V trimmed by 3 bases and J by 4 bases, 4 bases remained unmatched. The CDR3 spells CAISDEGGPDTQYF. The CDR3 nucleotides are TGTGCCATCAGTGACGAGGGAGGGCCAGATACGCAGTATTTT.

As regards this clonotype: A much larger clone differs by one base, so this may be a read error. The rearrangement links TRBV6-2 or TRBV6-3 to TRBJ2-1; D is possibly TRBD1 (6 bases). The length of the CDR3 is 15 residues. Germline values: CDR1 MNHEY, CDR2 SVGEGT. CDR3 nucleotide sequence: TGTGCCAGCACTACAGTCGGGACACCGTACAGTGAGCAGCTCTTC. Translating gives CASTTVGTPYSEQLF.

This sequence joins TRBV7-9 and TRBJ2-1; the D gene could be TRBD1 or TRBD2 (5 bases each). The CDR3 runs 16 residues. The V end was cut by 6 bases, the J end by 4 bases, with 19 bases between. Germline V gene lookup returns CDR1 SEHNR and CDR2 FQNEAQ (reference sequence). CDR3 sequence reads: CASSSGMGLAYNEQFF. As DNA, the CDR3 is TGTGCCAGCAGTTCGGGGATGGGGCTAGCTTACAATGAGCAGTTCTTC.

This sequence joins TRBV7-9 and TRBJ2-2, with a tentative D call TRBD1 (7 bases). The CDR3 runs 20 residues. V was cut by 5 bases and J by 0 bases, with 25 bases left in between. Germline CDR1 and CDR2: SEHNR and FQNEAQ (reference sequence). The chain's CDR3 is CASSPRQGVSGTSNTGELFF. The CDR3 DNA reads TGTGCCAGCAGCCCCCGACAGGGCGTGTCCGGGACTTCGAACACCGGGGAGCTGTTTTTT.

There are many counts of this clonotype. V gene TRBV6-5 combines with J gene TRBJ1-1, with TRBD1 matching over 7 bases. The CDR3 length is 14 residues. The trim removed 2 bases at V and 6 bases at J, leaving 6 bases unmatched. Germline-derived CDR1 and CDR2 are MNHEY and SVGAGI. Here the CDR3 DNA reads TGTGCCAGCAGTTACGCGGGGACAGTATCTGAAGCTTTCTTT. This codes for CASSYAGTVSEAFF.

For this clonotype: A read error may account for a junction end that differs from germline. V usage is TRBV3-1 and J usage is TRBJ1-2; D uncertain. This CDR3 is 15 amino acids long. Germline values: CDR1 LGHDT, CDR2 YNNKEL (reference sequence). The CDR3 spells CASSQDSLSNYGYAF. CDR3 sequence (DNA): TGTGCCAGCAGCCAAGATTCGCTTTCCAACTATGGCTACGCCTTC.

This clonotype was recorded at least ten times. The rearrangement joins TRBV21-1 to TRBJ2-4. TRBV21-1 is noted as a pseudogene. This CDR3 spans 14 amino acids. The CDR3 sequence: CASRADIAKNIQYF. CDR3 nucleotide sequence: TGTGCCAGCAGGGCGGATATAGCCAAAAACATTCAGTACTTC.